A selection of T cell receptor beta chains follows, all from one sample in a study of blood T cell repertoires in COVID-19. Sequenced by immunoSEQ multiplex PCR; TCRdb stores in-frame clones only, minus some. In the table there are under 300,000 clones, roughly 84% of which are singletons. The sequencing input was peripheral blood. The receptors shown here come from a human donor with COVID-19, enrolled during active disease. The donor label of this sample is uncertain. CDR3s leave out the opening cysteine and the closing phenylalanine or tryptophan. Fields, in order: CDR3 protein, J gene, V gene.

CDR3aa: ASSLLQGGEQY; j_gene: TRBJ2-7; v_gene: TRBV28
CDR3aa: ASTLGGELF; j_gene: TRBJ2-2; v_gene: TRBV5-1
CDR3aa: ASSLSSAGTYNEQF; j_gene: TRBJ2-1; v_gene: TRBV7-7
CDR3aa: ASRPGQVYTGELF; j_gene: TRBJ2-2; v_gene: TRBV28
CDR3aa: ASRKTGANTGELF; j_gene: TRBJ2-2; v_gene: TRBV2
CDR3aa: ASSKDRANEKLF; j_gene: TRBJ1-4; v_gene: TRBV7-2
CDR3aa: ASRGGQGYGNTIY; j_gene: TRBJ1-3; v_gene: TRBV5-8
CDR3aa: ASSLGQPNQPQH; j_gene: TRBJ1-5; v_gene: TRBV7-9
CDR3aa: ASSLDSSTNEKLF; j_gene: TRBJ1-4; v_gene: TRBV5-5
CDR3aa: ASSPYSGSEYEQY; j_gene: TRBJ2-7; v_gene: TRBV11-1
CDR3aa: ASSSRLAGVPDTQY; j_gene: TRBJ2-3; v_gene: TRBV7-8
CDR3aa: ASSRGDSGANVLT; j_gene: TRBJ2-6; v_gene: TRBV11-3
CDR3aa: ASSGAADSNQPQH; j_gene: TRBJ1-5; v_gene: TRBV9
CDR3aa: ASSPDVRDGSPLH; j_gene: TRBJ1-6; v_gene: TRBV3-1/TRBV3-2
CDR3aa: ASSQRVRTEAF; j_gene: TRBJ1-1; v_gene: TRBV7-2
CDR3aa: ASSRSGYNEQF; j_gene: TRBJ2-1; v_gene: TRBV6-5
CDR3aa: ASSKLARGNEQF; j_gene: TRBJ2-1; v_gene: TRBV19
CDR3aa: ASSHPPGRSNQPQH; j_gene: TRBJ1-5; v_gene: TRBV4-1
CDR3aa: ASSPGQGTYEQY; j_gene: TRBJ2-7; v_gene: TRBV7-3
CDR3aa: ASSRGTYYEQY; j_gene: TRBJ2-7; v_gene: TRBV3-1/TRBV3-2
CDR3aa: ASRSTRDSNSPLH; j_gene: TRBJ1-6; v_gene: TRBV7-8
CDR3aa: ASSPGLAEHNEQF; j_gene: TRBJ2-1; v_gene: TRBV9
CDR3aa: ASTSQGEAF; j_gene: TRBJ1-1; v_gene: TRBV28
CDR3aa: ASSVEQGLYGYT; j_gene: TRBJ1-2; v_gene: TRBV9
CDR3aa: ASSSATSGLQETQY; j_gene: TRBJ2-5; v_gene: TRBV5-4
CDR3aa: ASSPDLRGYT; j_gene: TRBJ1-2; v_gene: TRBV5-8
CDR3aa: ASTGGTGTYNEQF; j_gene: TRBJ2-1; v_gene: TRBV19
CDR3aa: AISEASGRAPWEQY; j_gene: TRBJ2-7; v_gene: TRBV10-3
CDR3aa: ASSSRLGQGERDGYT; j_gene: TRBJ1-2; v_gene: TRBV19
CDR3aa: ASRPDRGFGETQY; j_gene: TRBJ2-5; v_gene: TRBV2
CDR3aa: ASPPPETGVAVCQETQY; j_gene: TRBJ2-5; v_gene: TRBV7-7
CDR3aa: ASSFRQAIETQY; j_gene: TRBJ2-5; v_gene: TRBV7-2
CDR3aa: AWSQGYEQY; j_gene: TRBJ2-7; v_gene: TRBV30
CDR3aa: ASSFPRNYGYT; j_gene: TRBJ1-2; v_gene: TRBV7-9
CDR3aa: ASSQDSGTVITDTQY; j_gene: TRBJ2-3; v_gene: TRBV6-6
CDR3aa: ASSLDSGTNTGELF; j_gene: TRBJ2-2; v_gene: TRBV7-7
CDR3aa: ASSPRLAGHNEQF; j_gene: TRBJ2-1; v_gene: TRBV7-2
CDR3aa: ASSEALLQVRYEQY; j_gene: TRBJ2-7; v_gene: TRBV2
CDR3aa: ASNGGSYEQY; j_gene: TRBJ2-7; v_gene: TRBV6-6
CDR3aa: ASSRNPGQAGDTQY; j_gene: TRBJ2-3; v_gene: TRBV3-1/TRBV3-2
CDR3aa: ASSQTPRDRQEQY; j_gene: TRBJ2-7; v_gene: TRBV4-1
CDR3aa: ASSPWTGRMNTEAF; j_gene: TRBJ1-1; v_gene: TRBV4-2
CDR3aa: ASSIGTSYGYT; j_gene: TRBJ1-2; v_gene: TRBV5-4
CDR3aa: ASSPRVNTEAF; j_gene: TRBJ1-1; v_gene: TRBV3-1/TRBV3-2
CDR3aa: ASSPLPGLAVYNEQF; j_gene: TRBJ2-1; v_gene: TRBV28
CDR3aa: ASSSRDRAYEQY; j_gene: TRBJ2-7; v_gene: TRBV9
CDR3aa: ASSSGLIFYGYT; j_gene: TRBJ1-2; v_gene: TRBV5-4
CDR3aa: ASSLSRFDEKLF; j_gene: TRBJ1-4; v_gene: TRBV27
CDR3aa: ASSFATGVNEQY; j_gene: TRBJ2-7; v_gene: TRBV28
CDR3aa: ASSIRTVSNQPQH; j_gene: TRBJ1-5; v_gene: TRBV19
CDR3aa: ASSFDRVENTEAF; j_gene: TRBJ1-1; v_gene: TRBV6-5
CDR3aa: ASSIGQRIRYEQY; j_gene: TRBJ2-7; v_gene: TRBV28
CDR3aa: ASSEWVAGAVDTQY; j_gene: TRBJ2-3; v_gene: TRBV2
CDR3aa: AWSVDRDASYT; j_gene: TRBJ1-2; v_gene: TRBV30
CDR3aa: ASSQDSGQGDIQY; j_gene: TRBJ2-4; v_gene: TRBV4-3
CDR3aa: ASSPEPFTSGRGTDTQY; j_gene: TRBJ2-3; v_gene: TRBV3-1/TRBV3-2
CDR3aa: ASSLIGGLH; j_gene: TRBJ1-6; v_gene: TRBV7-2
CDR3aa: AWSVVEDTGELF; j_gene: TRBJ2-2; v_gene: TRBV30
CDR3aa: ASSSYEQY; j_gene: TRBJ2-7; v_gene: TRBV27
CDR3aa: ASSVGRGGSETQY; j_gene: TRBJ2-5; v_gene: TRBV9